This TCR beta chain was identified in a study of control samples from healthy donors and cancer patients. There are 15 residues in the CDR3. Germline V CDR1 and CDR2: LNHDA, SQIVND (reference sequence). V gave up 8 bases and J gave up 0 bases, with 14 bases separating them. The assay was immunoSEQ multiplex PCR, and TCRdb's table has in-frame clones only and misses some. Here the sample spans around 130,000 clones, approximately 89% being singletons. The chain carries TRBV19 and TRBJ2-1; no clear D. The sequenced sample consisted of PBMCs. The receptor was isolated from a man aged 45-60 years with head and neck cancer. CDR3 residues: CASRWAASSYNEQFF. For the CDR3, the DNA is TGTGCCAGTCGTTGGGCAGCCAGCTCCTACAATGAGCAGTTCTTC. The variable domain in full, completed from reference TRBV19 and TRBJ2-1, reads DGGITQSPKYLFRKEGQNVTLSCEQNLNHDAMYWYRQDPGQGLRLIYYSQIVNDFQKGDIAEGYSVSREKKESFPLTVTSAQKNPTAFYLCASRWAASSYNEQFFGPGTRLTVL.